A selection of T cell receptor beta chains follows, all from one sample in a study of T-cell reconstitution after alpha-beta-depleted transplantation in children. TCRdb recomputed calls from the PCR reads with MiXCR, one row per CDR3 protein. This repertoire shows some 520,000 distinct CDR3 sequences, over 25% found once; its top ten account for under 3%. The sequences come from PBMCs from the stem cell graft donor, collected from the stem cell graft. The receptors stem from a human donor who donated a stem cell graft to a child with aplastic anemia. Each CDR3 is given with its conserved first and last residue. Size is omitted from some rows. Given values are once, few, many or a class for expanded clones.

TRBJ2-7,12,TRBV6-2/TRBV6-3,.,CASSYVGYEQYF
TRBJ2-5,13,TRBV12-3/TRBV12-4,.,CASHTGAGETQYF
TRBJ1-1,14,TRBV20-1,few,CSAPTGRVNTEAFF
TRBJ2-3,17,TRBV14,.,CASSQNGLIGITDTQYF
TRBJ1-3,14,TRBV29-1,.,CSVEKTGAGNTIYF
TRBJ1-5,16,TRBV5-6,.,CASSFFGDDSNQPQHF
TRBJ1-2,13,TRBV20-1,many,CSARDRGGYGYTF
TRBJ2-2,15,TRBV5-1,.,CASSTIQENTGELFF
TRBJ1-4,13,TRBV6-1,.,CASSRTPLEKLFF
TRBJ2-2,12,TRBV6-1,few,CATTPDTGELFF
TRBJ2-1,16,TRBV6-1,few,CASSDLSTSGKNEQFF
TRBJ1-1,14,TRBV20-1,.,CSAEEGGADTEAFF
TRBJ1-1,18,TRBV11-2,few,CASSFHSPRTTGNTEAFF
TRBJ2-4,15,TRBV9,.,CASSVAEGAINIQYF
TRBJ2-3,13,TRBV20-1,.,CSARLFSPDTQYF
TRBJ1-2,15,TRBV7-9,.,CASSLVSTSNYGYTF
TRBJ1-2,13,TRBV20-1,.,CSATGATGYGYTF
TRBJ1-2,13,TRBV5-4,few,CASSTGTSDGYTF
TRBJ2-1,15,TRBV20-1,.,CSARGTSGSQDEQFF
TRBJ2-3,18,TRBV11-2,few,CASSLLRTSGRTSDTQYF
TRBJ1-5,13,TRBV12-3/TRBV12-4,.,CASSITSDQPQHF
TRBJ1-1,15,TRBV7-9,.,CASSLLAGRNTEAFF
TRBJ2-1,17,TRBV7-2,.,CASSPSQMAGVKNEQFF
TRBJ1-1,14,TRBV5-1,many,CASSLDRVNTEAFF
TRBJ2-5,12,TRBV10-3,few,CATTSGQETQYF
TRBJ2-2,16,TRBV7-8,.,CASSVRLAANTGELFF
TRBJ2-1,14,TRBV5-1,.,CAGCFGSSYNEQFF
TRBJ1-2,15,TRBV27,.,CASSLSGRPNYGYTF
TRBJ2-1,15,TRBV4-2,.,CASSQDLSDYNEQFF
TRBJ2-1,14,TRBV7-9,.,CARDIAGVENEQFF
TRBJ2-5,16,TRBV12-5,few,CASGNRTGEIGETQYF
TRBJ2-3,14,TRBV12-3/TRBV12-4,.,CASSLNSIGDTQYF
TRBJ2-5,14,TRBV7-9,.,CASSGPSGEETQYF
TRBJ2-5,17,TRBV15,.,CATSRGALSSDYETQYF
TRBJ1-5,15,TRBV29-1,few,CSVAKGTDANQPQHF
TRBJ2-3,15,TRBV18,few,CASSPGQTDTDTQYF
TRBJ2-2,14,TRBV28,.,CATQWGGRTGELFF